This T cell receptor (beta chain) was observed in a study of monozygotic twins with inflammatory bowel disease. 3,000 to 4,500 ng of total RNA went into each TCR library. Template switching incorporated UMIs with a 6-nucleotide sample barcode. TCRdb reanalyzed the 5' RACE reads, giving one entry per CDR3 protein sequence and no DNA. The sample's table shows roughly 160,000 distinct CDR3 sequences. The germline gives CDR1 SNHLY, CDR2 FYNNEI. The CDR3 contains 15 residues. One blood sample of around 2.5 ml was taken from each donor. Sequenced: blood. This receptor was taken from a human donor with ulcerative colitis or Crohn's disease, or a healthy co-twin of an affected twin (not recorded which). The chain combines TRBV2 with TRBJ2-2. The CDR3 sequence is CASSLDTANTGELFF. Full variable domain (missing parts from reference TRBV2 and TRBJ2-2): EPEVTQTPSHQVTQMGQEVILRCVPISNHLYFYWYRQILGQKVEFLVSFYNNEISEKSEIFDDQFSVERPDGSNFTLKIRSTKLEDSAMYFCASSLDTANTGELFFGEGSRLTVL.